The table lists the clone carrying this TCR beta chain with many counts. The data are from a study of T cells in Graves' hyperthyroidism and ophthalmopathy. The CDR3 runs 14 residues. V lost 4 bases to trimming and J lost 2 bases, with 10 bases between them. CDR1 KGHSH and CDR2 LQKENI come from the germline V gene. It was RNA transcripts that yielded the amplified TCR beta CDR3 regions. HTBI primers were the set used in a first-round RT-PCR of the TCR CDR3. A single record per CDR3 protein comes from TCRdb applying MiXCR to the multiplex PCR reads. There are over 350,000 distinct CDR3 sequences in the sample; less than 20% occur only once, and over 35% lies in the top ten. Ophthalmopathy patients had moderate-to-severe active disease, CAS ≥3, NOSPECS ≥4, and disease duration under 3 months. Isolation of PBMCs was performed on around 9.8 ml fresh peripheral blood.

V is TRBV18 and J is TRBJ2-3, with D possibly TRBD2 on 6 matching bases. The TCR originated in a man aged 18 to 29 with Graves' ophthalmopathy. Specimen: blood. The CDR3 region is CASSRGGITDTQYF. CDR3 sequence (DNA): TGTGCCAGCTCACGGGGCGGGATCACAGATACGCAGTATTTT.